Presented here are 32 T cell receptor beta chains from one specimen sequenced in a study of post-analysis software for immune sequencing data. Unique molecular identifiers were present in the TCR beta cDNA libraries. TCRdb ran MiXCR on the PCR reads and lists one entry per CDR3 protein. The sample records some 370,000 distinct CDR3 sequences, 30% to 45% being singletons. For these TCRs, the target antigens are not known. Study-wide results and limits: Patients had higher frequencies than controls of five TRBV segments, including TRBV5-6, TRBV5-1 and TRBV20-1.

Sequenced: blood. The origin of the receptors is a girl between 5 and 17 years old with multiple sclerosis.

The V call is TRBV27, the J call TRBJ2-7; D is perhaps TRBD1 or TRBD2 (5 bases each). This CDR3 comprises 14 residues. Germline CDR1 and CDR2: MNHEY and SMNVEV (reference sequence). V shed 5 bases and J shed 3 bases, with 14 bases lying between them. The CDR3 coding sequence is TGTGCCAGCAGTCCCTATGGGGGTTACTACGAGCAGTACTTC. Encoded protein: CASSPYGGYYEQYF.

The chain couples TRBV20-1 to TRBJ2-5; D is perhaps TRBD1 (6 bases). The length of the CDR3 is 12 residues. The V end lost 5 bases, the J end lost 3 bases, and 10 bases lay between the germline ends. CDR1 and CDR2 from the germline V gene are DFQATT and SNEGSKA (reference sequence). Here the CDR3 DNA reads TGCAGTGCTGGGGGCTTGAAAGAGACCCAGTACTTC. It is translated as CSAGGLKETQYF.

This clonotype has only a few counts. Here the CDR3 reads CASRPRLAEGETQYF. The CDR3 DNA reads TGTGCCAGCAGGCCGAGACTAGCGGAAGGGGAGACCCAGTACTTC. This sequence joins TRBV27 and TRBJ2-5; the match to TRBD2 covers 9 bases. The trim removed 6 bases at V and 5 bases at J, leaving 10 bases unmatched. The CDR3 length is 15 residues. Germline-derived CDR1 and CDR2 are MNHEY and SMNVEV (reference sequence).

V gene TRBV7-2 combines with J gene TRBJ2-5; 12 bases map to TRBD2. Germline CDR1 reads SGHTA; CDR2 reads FQGNSA. This CDR3 comprises 15 residues. The trim removed 2 bases at V and 5 bases at J, leaving 3 bases unmatched. This CDR3 is CASSLTGTSGETQYF. The CDR3, as DNA: TGTGCCAGCAGCTTAACTGGGACTAGCGGGGAGACCCAGTACTTC.

The chain combines TRBV6-5 with TRBJ1-3; TRBD1 matches 8 bases. Per the germline V gene, CDR1 is MNHEY and CDR2 is SVGAGI. Germline trimming cut 7 bases from V and 0 bases from J; bases unmatched to any gene: 5. The CDR3 runs 15 residues. CDR3 nucleotides: TGTGCCAGCAAGAAAACAGGGGGCTCTGGAAACACCATATATTTT. Amino acids: CASKKTGGSGNTIYF.

The chain combines TRBV7-2 with TRBJ1-3, with D unresolved. V was cut by 2 bases and J by 9 bases, with 11 bases left in between. Germline values: CDR1 SGHTA, CDR2 FQGNSA. This CDR3 has 13 residues. The CDR3 region has the DNA TGTGCCAGCAGCTTAAACGGCGGTGGCACCATATATTTT. Amino acids: CASSLNGGGTIYF.

As concerns this clonotype: This may come from a read error, since a much larger clone is one base off. This rearrangement joins TRBV7-9 to TRBJ2-1, with D maybe TRBD2 (5 bases). The CDR3 runs 15 residues. Germline V gene sequence: CDR1 SEHNR, CDR2 FQNEAQ (reference sequence). The CDR3 bases are TGTGTCAGCAGCTGGCCGGACCCCGGGATACAAGTGCAGTTCTTC. Translation: CVSSWPDPGIQVQFF.

The chain links TRBV20-1 to TRBJ2-5; TRBD2 aligns across 11 bases. The end of the DNA is better explained by TRBJ2-7, so the J call may be wrong. CDR1 DFQATT and CDR2 SNEGSKA come from the germline V gene (reference sequence). The CDR3 runs to 14 residues. In DNA, the CDR3 is TGCAGTGCTACGACTAGCGGGGTCTCCTACGAGCAGTACTTC. This encodes CSATTSGVSYEQYF.

The rearrangement uses TRBV9 and TRBJ2-7; D is possibly TRBD1 or TRBD2 (6 bases each). V dropped 0 bases and J dropped 7 bases, with 11 bases sitting between them. Germline-derived CDR1 and CDR2 are SGDLS and YYNGEE. The CDR3 covers 13 residues. The CDR3 region is CASSVGGAGEQYF. DNA for the CDR3: TGTGCCAGCAGCGTAGGGGGGGCCGGGGAGCAGTACTTC.

In this sample, this clonotype turned up a few times. The chain recombines TRBV20-1 with TRBJ1-1; TRBD1 matches at 9 bases. CDR1 and CDR2 (germline): DFQATT, SNEGSKA (reference sequence). This CDR3 comprises 15 residues. V lost 1 base and J lost 4; bases outside the gene matches: 7. CDR3 coding DNA: TGCAGTGCTAGAGTGGGGACAGGGTTAGGCACTGAAGCTTTCTTT. It yields the protein CSARVGTGLGTEAFF.

This clonotype was counted once. The chain is built from TRBV7-2 and TRBJ2-4; TRBD1 is a possible D gene (6 bases). The assigned J gene may be wrong: the sequence end matches TRBJ2-7 better. Germline V gene data show CDR1 as SGHTA and CDR2 as FQGNSA. CDR3 length: 15 residues. CDR3 sequence: CASSSAGAASYEQYF. The DNA of the CDR3 is TGTGCCAGCAGCTCAGCAGGGGCCGCCTCCTACGAGCAGTACTTC.

The rearrangement joins TRBV10-3 to TRBJ1-1; maybe TRBD1 (6 bases). The CDR3 consists of 14 residues. Germline V gene lookup returns CDR1 ENHRY and CDR2 SYGVKD. V lost 10 bases, J lost 2 bases, and 17 bases lay in between. The CDR3 protein is CATDPGTPNTEAFF. In DNA, the CDR3 is TGTGCCACCGACCCCGGGACACCAAACACTGAAGCTTTCTTT.

The rearrangement joins TRBV18 to TRBJ2-1; TRBD1 matches 9 bases. CDR1 and CDR2 from the germline V gene are KGHSH and LQKENI. CDR3 length equals 15 residues. V shed 5 bases and J 5 bases; nucleotides not matched to a gene: 7. The chain's CDR3 is CASSYWTGENNEQFF. CDR3 nucleotides: TGTGCCAGCTCATATTGGACAGGGGAAAACAATGAGCAGTTCTTC.

The V and J genes are TRBV2 and TRBJ2-2; tentative D call: TRBD2 (6 bases). The CDR3 spans 15 residues. With 3 bases removed from V and 6 bases from J, the gap between germline ends came to 14 bases. Germline V gives CDR1 SNHLY, CDR2 FYNNEI. The CDR3 sequence is CASSDLGTHAGELFF. CDR3 in DNA: TGTGCCAGCAGTGACTTGGGGACTCACGCCGGGGAGCTGTTTTTT.

This chain joins TRBV29-1 and TRBJ2-5; 8 positions agree with TRBD1. TRBJ2-7 matches the DNA end more closely, so the J call is doubtful. The V gene's germline CDR1 is SQVTM and CDR2 ANQGSEA. This CDR3 is 12 amino acids long. This CDR3 is CSVGGQVNEQYF. CDR3 sequence (DNA): TGCAGCGTTGGGGGACAGGTGAACGAGCAGTACTTC.

The V and J genes are TRBV21-1 and TRBJ1-2; TRBD1 was called by the table and not checked on the DNA. TRBV21-1 is listed as a pseudogene. The CDR3 consists of 17 residues. CDR3 amino acids: CASSKAVQRGRNYGYTF. CDR3 sequence (DNA): TGTGCCAGCAGCAAAGCCGTGCAGAGGGGCAGGAACTATGGCTACACCTTC.

This rearrangement joins TRBV2 to TRBJ1-1; tentative D call: TRBD1 (5 bases). Deletions cut 6 bases from V and 1 base from J, with 12 bases between. CDR1 is SNHLY and CDR2 is FYNNEI in the germline V gene. CDR3 size: 14 residues. This chain's CDR3 is CASSIRRGNTEAFF. For the CDR3, the DNA is TGTGCCAGCAGCATCAGGAGGGGGAACACTGAAGCTTTCTTT.

The V gene is TRBV6-5, the J gene TRBJ2-1, with TRBD2 identical over 7 bases. This CDR3 comprises 13 residues. CDR1 MNHEY and CDR2 SVGAGI come from the germline V gene. The V and J ends lost 5 bases and 6 bases, in that order; junction bases with no gene match: 4. CDR3 sequence: CASSPGGGNEQFF. The CDR3 coding sequence is TGTGCCAGCAGTCCCGGCGGGGGCAATGAGCAGTTCTTC.

V usage is TRBV7-8 and J usage is TRBJ2-3, with D tentatively TRBD1 or TRBD2 (6 bases each). CDR3 length equals 16 residues. Trimming shortened V by 4 bases and J by 5 bases, and 19 bases separated the two germline ends. CDR1 and CDR2 (germline): SGHVS, FQNEAQ. This CDR3 is CASSYGPPGGLDTQYF. The CDR3 nucleotides read TGTGCCAGCAGCTACGGGCCCCCTGGGGGGCTAGATACGCAGTATTTT.

The chain has TRBV7-9 and TRBJ2-2, with D possibly TRBD1 on 6 matching bases. Germline V gene data show CDR1 as SEHNR and CDR2 as FQNEAQ (reference sequence). The CDR3 has 15 amino acids. V was pared by 7 bases and J by 3 bases, with 15 bases between. The CDR3 DNA reads as TGTGCCAGCATCCTCAGCAGGGGTTACACCGGGGAGCTGTTTTTT. It codes for CASILSRGYTGELFF.

The V gene is TRBV29-1, the J gene TRBJ2-7, with 9 bases identical to TRBD1. Trimming removed 7 bases from V and 0 bases from J; junction bases left unmatched: 10. The CDR3 loop spans 15 amino acids. Germline CDR1 is SQVTM and CDR2 is ANQGSEA. The CDR3 here is CSASAGTGNSYEQYF. The CDR3 nucleotides are TGCAGCGCCAGCGCCGGGACAGGGAACTCCTACGAGCAGTACTTC.

This clonotype was found a few times. CDR3 region: CASSLAREPGGNQPQHF. The CDR3 DNA reads TGTGCCAGCAGCTTAGCCCGAGAGCCGGGAGGCAATCAGCCCCAGCATTTT. The gene calls are TRBV7-9 and TRBJ1-5; D not certain. Trimming shortened V by 0 bases and J by 2 bases, and 14 bases separated the two germline ends. Germline loops: CDR1 SEHNR, CDR2 FQNEAQ (reference sequence). The CDR3 extends over 17 amino acids.

This clonotype has a handful of counts. The chain links TRBV20-1 to TRBJ1-5; TRBD1 matches 8 bases. From germline, CDR1 is DFQATT and CDR2 SNEGSKA (reference sequence). J gave up 7 bases and V 3 bases, and 2 bases lay outside the gene matches. This CDR3 comprises 12 residues. The CDR3 bases are TGCAGTGCTAGGTCAGGGGGCCAGCCCCAGCATTTT. Amino acid sequence: CSARSGGQPQHF.

The chain uses TRBV3-1 and TRBJ2-5; the match to TRBD2 covers 7 bases. V shed 1 base, J shed 3 bases, and the junction held 5 bases outside the gene matches. This CDR3 is built from 15 residues. Germline loops: CDR1 LGHDT, CDR2 YNNKEL (reference sequence). CDR3 sequence (DNA): TGTGCCAGCAGCCAAGGGGGGGGGGTAGAAGAGACCCAGTACTTC. This codes for CASSQGGGVEETQYF.

The chain uses TRBV20-1 and TRBJ2-5; no firm D call. The CDR3 has 12 residues. Trimming took 4 bases from V and 2 from J, leaving 8 bases between them. Germline assignment: CDR1 DFQATT and CDR2 SNEGSKA (reference sequence). CDR3 in amino acids: CSAIDGQETQYF. CDR3 DNA: TGCAGTGCTATCGACGGTCAAGAGACCCAGTACTTC.

V is TRBV7-6 and J is TRBJ1-5, with 8 bases aligning to TRBD1. Germline CDR1 SGHVS, CDR2 FNYEAQ. V trimming: 5 bases; J trimming: 8 bases; junction bases outside the gene matches: 8. The CDR3 is 14 amino acids. The CDR3 coding sequence is TGTGCCAGCAGCCAAGGACAGGGAACGGAGCCCCAGCATTTT. This translates into CASSQGQGTEPQHF.

The genes are TRBV9 and TRBJ2-7; TRBD1 matches at 7 bases. CDR1 is SGDLS and CDR2 is YYNGEE in the germline V gene. The CDR3 has 14 amino acids. Trimming removed 4 bases from V and 4 bases from J; junction bases left unmatched: 8. The CDR3 here is CASSQQGVGYEQYF. For the CDR3, the DNA is TGTGCCAGCAGCCAGCAGGGGGTTGGTTACGAGCAGTACTTC.

Worth noting for this clonotype: A much larger clone is a single base away; this may be a read error. This chain links TRBV6-5 with TRBJ2-3; D unresolved. There are 14 residues in the CDR3. Germline lookup yields CDR1 MNHEY and CDR2 SVGAGI. The CDR3 DNA reads TGTGCCAGCAGTCAAGGGCCCTCCACAGATACGCGGTATTTT. This sequence encodes CASSQGPSTDTRYF.

In its sample, this clonotype was seen a few times. This rearrangement joins TRBV27 to TRBJ1-6; TRBD1 might be the D (6 bases). There are 14 residues in the CDR3. Germline loops: CDR1 MNHEY, CDR2 SMNVEV (reference sequence). V gave up 8 bases and J gave up 7 bases, with 15 bases separating them. The DNA for the CDR3 is TGTGCCAGCCCTACCCCAGGGGACAATTCACCCCTCCACTTT. This encodes CASPTPGDNSPLHF.

The genes are TRBV7-2 and TRBJ1-5; TRBD1 aligns across 8 bases. With V trimmed by 1 base and J by 4 bases, 6 bases remained unmatched. Germline assignment: CDR1 SGHTA and CDR2 FQGNSA. The CDR3 totals 16 residues. The CDR3 spells CASSLVGQGLNQPQHF. CDR3 DNA sequence: TGTGCCAGCAGCTTAGTCGGACAGGGCCTGAATCAGCCCCAGCATTTT.

V gene TRBV6-5 combines with J gene TRBJ1-2; possible D gene TRBD1, 5 bases. Deletions cut 2 bases from V and 8 bases from J, with 18 bases between. Per the germline V gene, CDR1 is MNHEY and CDR2 is SVGAGI. The CDR3 is made up of 15 amino acids. CDR3 nucleotides: TGTGCCAGCAGTTACGAAAGTTCCAGGGTGACCGGCTACACCTTC. Translated: CASSYESSRVTGYTF.

This clonotype showed up just a few times. The CDR3 DNA follows: TGTGCCAGCAGCTTATCGGGGCCTAGCGACAGCACAGATACGCAGTATTTT. The encoded protein is CASSLSGPSDSTDTQYF. The genes are TRBV7-3 and TRBJ2-3; perhaps TRBD2 as D (6 bases). Trimming removed 2 bases at V and 0 bases at J, with 15 bases between. Germline V CDR1 and CDR2: SGHTA, FQGTGA. There are 17 residues in the CDR3. Drawing the rest from reference TRBV7-3 and TRBJ2-3, the complete variable domain is GAGVSQTPSNKVTEKGKYVELRCDPISGHTALYWYRQSLGQGPEFLIYFQGTGAADDSGLPNDRFFAVRPEGSVSTLKIQRTERGDSAVYLCASSLSGPSDSTDTQYFGPGTRLTVL.